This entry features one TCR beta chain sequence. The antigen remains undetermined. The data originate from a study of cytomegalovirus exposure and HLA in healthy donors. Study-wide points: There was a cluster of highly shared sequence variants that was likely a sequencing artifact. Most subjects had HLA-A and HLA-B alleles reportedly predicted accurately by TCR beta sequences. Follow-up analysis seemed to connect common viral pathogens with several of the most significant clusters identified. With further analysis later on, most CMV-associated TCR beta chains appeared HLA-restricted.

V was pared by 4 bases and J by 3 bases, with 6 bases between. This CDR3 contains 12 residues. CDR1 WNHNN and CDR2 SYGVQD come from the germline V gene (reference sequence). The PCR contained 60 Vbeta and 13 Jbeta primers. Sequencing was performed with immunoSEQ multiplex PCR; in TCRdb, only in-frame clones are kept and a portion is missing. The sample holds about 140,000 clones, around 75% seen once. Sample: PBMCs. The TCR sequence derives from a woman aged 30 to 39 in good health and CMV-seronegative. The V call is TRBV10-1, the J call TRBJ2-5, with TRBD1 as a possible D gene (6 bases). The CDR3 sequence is CASSGTEETQYF. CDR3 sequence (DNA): TGCGCCAGCAGTGGGACAGAAGAGACCCAGTACTTC.